A selection of T cell receptor beta chains follows, all from one sample in a study of blood T cell repertoires in COVID-19. Clones were sequenced by immunoSEQ multiplex PCR, and TCRdb holds only the in-frame ones, with some missing. The data hold more than 200,000 clones, with about 87% observed a single time. The sequenced material came from peripheral blood. All receptors derive from a man in his sixties or seventies with acute or convalescent COVID-19. Both conserved end residues are part of each CDR3. The D gene is left open where the match is weak. Not every row has a clone size; where given, it reads once, few, many or a size class.

clone_size	j_call	d_call	v_call	cdr3_aa	cdr3_nt
.	TRBJ2-1	.	TRBV7-2	CASSLALEASYNEQFF	TGTGCCAGCAGCTTAGCGCTGGAGGCCTCCTACAATGAGCAGTTCTTC
.	TRBJ1-5	TRBD1	TRBV27	CASSITSGGPNQPQHF	TGTGCCAGCAGTATCACGTCAGGGGGCCCTAATCAGCCCCAGCATTTT
.	TRBJ1-5	TRBD1	TRBV19	CASTNLGTVNQPQHF	TGTGCCAGTACCAATCTAGGGACAGTTAATCAGCCCCAGCATTTT
.	TRBJ2-7	.	TRBV19	CASRAGQTYEQYF	TGTGCCAGTAGAGCCGGACAGACCTACGAGCAGTACTTC
.	TRBJ2-3	TRBD2	TRBV11-2	CASSGRTSGRGLSTDTQYF	TGTGCCAGCAGCGGACGCACGAGCGGGAGGGGTCTTAGCACAGATACGCAGTATTTT
.	TRBJ1-2	.	TRBV7-9	CATHWEQYGYTF	TGTGCCACACATTGGGAGCAATATGGCTACACCTTC
.	TRBJ1-1	.	TRBV27	CASSFRVANTEAFF	TGTGCCAGCAGTTTCAGGGTGGCGAACACTGAAGCTTTCTTT
.	TRBJ2-7	TRBD2	TRBV5-6	CASSPSGTFYEQYF	TGTGCCAGCAGCCCTAGCGGGACCTTCTACGAGCAGTACTTC
.	TRBJ1-6	TRBD1	TRBV6-6	CASSYHSDRGNSPLHF	TGTGCCAGCAGTTATCACTCGGACAGGGGCAATTCACCCCTCCACTTT
.	TRBJ2-1	.	TRBV4-2	CASSQDAPGASAGEQFF	TGTGCCAGCAGCCAAGACGCCCCGGGAGCCTCGGCAGGTGAGCAGTTCTTC
.	TRBJ2-1	.	TRBV19	CASSNPTRRADEQFF	TGTGCCAGTAGTAACCCGACTAGAAGAGCGGATGAGCAGTTCTTC
.	TRBJ1-1	.	TRBV7-8	CASSTSTGNTEAFF	TGTGCCAGCAGCACCTCGACAGGGAACACTGAAGCTTTCTTT
.	TRBJ1-1	.	TRBV7-8	CATRFDRTTEAFF	TGTGCCACCAGATTCGACAGGACCACTGAAGCTTTCTTT
.	TRBJ1-4	TRBD1	TRBV5-1	CASSSTDRGTNEKLFF	TGCGCCAGCAGCTCGACGGACAGGGGAACAAATGAAAAACTGTTTTTT
.	TRBJ1-4	.	TRBV19	CATHGLRWKNEKLFF	TGTGCCACTCACGGGTTAAGGTGGAAGAATGAAAAACTGTTTTTT
.	TRBJ2-7	TRBD2	TRBV7-8	CASSLGGSSGRPYEQYF	TGTGCCAGCAGCTTAGGAGGGTCTAGCGGGAGGCCCTACGAGCAGTACTTC
.	TRBJ1-1	.	TRBV30	CAWSSGITEAFF	TGTGCCTGGAGTTCCGGGATTACTGAAGCTTTCTTT
once	TRBJ1-1	.	TRBV11-2	CASSSSLLNGINTEAFF	TGTGCCAGCAGCTCCTCCCTCCTTAACGGGATTAACACTGAAGCTTTCTTT
.	TRBJ1-5	TRBD1	TRBV28	CASSPPQGAGYSNQPQHF	TGTGCCAGCAGTCCGCCCCAGGGGGCAGGTTACAGTAATCAGCCCCAGCATTTT
.	TRBJ2-2	.	TRBV18	CASSAQGPNTGELFF	TGTGCCAGCTCAGCTCAGGGTCCGAACACCGGGGAGCTGTTTTTT
.	TRBJ2-7	TRBD1	TRBV3-1/TRBV3-2	CASSQASRGPDEQYF	TGTGCCAGCAGCCAAGCCTCCAGGGGGCCCGACGAGCAGTACTTC
.	TRBJ1-2	TRBD1	TRBV15	CATSGPPSQGNGYTF	TGTGCCACCAGCGGGCCCCCCTCACAGGGGAATGGCTACACCTTC
few	TRBJ2-3	.	TRBV7-9	CASSHPSDTDTQYF	TGTGCCAGCAGCCATCCGAGCGACACAGATACGCAGTATTTT
once	TRBJ2-6	.	TRBV19	CASSKDTSGANVLTF	TGTGCCAGTAGTAAGGACACCTCCGGGGCCAACGTCCTGACTTTC
.	TRBJ2-7	TRBD1	TRBV7-9	CASSYGQGAREQYF	TGTGCCAGCAGCTACGGACAGGGGGCTCGGGAGCAGTACTTC
.	TRBJ2-5	.	TRBV6-5	CASSDTGSWQETQYF	TGTGCCAGCAGCGATACAGGGTCGTGGCAAGAGACCCAGTACTTC
.	TRBJ2-7	.	TRBV5-4	CASSLTTGPYEQYF	TGTGCCAGCAGCTTGACTACAGGCCCCTACGAGCAGTACTTC
.	TRBJ1-2	.	TRBV13	CASSLRGPWGYTF	TGTGCCAGCAGCTTAAGAGGGCCGTGGGGCTACACCTTC
many	TRBJ1-1	TRBD1	TRBV19	CASSLGQVTEAFF	TGTGCCAGTAGTCTTGGACAGGTTACTGAAGCTTTCTTT
.	TRBJ2-5	.	TRBV3-1/TRBV3-2	CASSQVGQQETQYF	TGTGCCAGCAGCCAAGTTGGGCAGCAAGAGACCCAGTACTTC
few	TRBJ2-2	TRBD1	TRBV7-2	CASSLDRGRTGELFF	TGTGCCAGCAGCTTGGACAGGGGGCGCACCGGGGAGCTGTTTTTT
.	TRBJ1-1	.	TRBV9	CASSVYTNTEAFF	TGTGCCAGCAGCGTGTACACGAACACTGAAGCTTTCTTT
once	TRBJ1-5	.	TRBV7-2	CASSSGGAVNQPQHF	TGTGCCAGCAGCTCGGGCGGGGCCGTAAATCAGCCCCAGCATTTT
.	TRBJ1-2	.	TRBV28	CASSLGRDYGYTF	TGTGCCAGCAGTTTGGGCAGGGACTATGGCTACACCTTC
.	TRBJ2-7	TRBD1	TRBV2	CASRGDSDEQYF	TGTGCCAGCAGAGGGGACAGTGACGAGCAGTACTTC
.	TRBJ2-7	.	TRBV3-1/TRBV3-2	CASSQCWLRQTTYEQYF	TGTGCCAGCAGCCAATGTTGGTTGCGACAGACGACCTACGAGCAGTACTTC
.	TRBJ2-7	TRBD1	TRBV24-1	CATSDQGAGEQYF	TGTGCCACCAGTGATCAGGGGGCGGGCGAGCAGTACTTC
.	TRBJ2-2	.	TRBV3-1/TRBV3-2	CASSHPGRENTGELFF	TGTGCCAGCAGCCATCCCGGGAGAGAGAACACCGGGGAGCTGTTTTTT
.	TRBJ2-7	TRBD1	TRBV10-3	CAISESRGTGKVGEQYF	TGTGCCATCAGTGAGTCTAGGGGGACAGGCAAGGTAGGCGAGCAGTACTTC
few	TRBJ2-3	TRBD2	TRBV5-4	CASSPLEGGGTDTQYF	TGTGCCAGCAGCCCCCTAGAGGGAGGGGGCACAGATACGCAGTATTTT
.	TRBJ2-1	.	TRBV3-1/TRBV3-2	CASSQDYPLGSSYNEQFF	TGTGCCAGCAGCCAAGATTATCCACTAGGGAGCTCCTACAATGAGCAGTTCTTC
.	TRBJ2-7	.	TRBV6-5	CASSYQGRYEQYF	TGTGCCAGCAGTTACCAGGGGAGATACGAGCAGTACTTC
.	TRBJ1-5	.	TRBV2	CASSPDGSGNQPQHF	TGTGCCAGCAGCCCAGACGGCAGCGGCAATCAGCCCCAGCATTTT
many	TRBJ1-1	.	TRBV12-3/TRBV12-4	CASSLTGNTEAFF	TGTGCCAGCAGTTTAACAGGGAACACTGAAGCTTTCTTT
.	TRBJ2-5	TRBD2	TRBV6-2/TRBV6-3	CASSYSVSGSLETQYF	TGTGCCAGCAGTTACTCGGTTAGCGGGAGCTTAGAGACCCAGTACTTC
.	TRBJ1-3	.	TRBV5-1	CASSLSGGASGNTIYF	TGCGCCAGCAGCTTGAGTGGGGGCGCCTCTGGAAACACCATATATTTT
.	TRBJ2-4	.	TRBV2	CASSGTQGPKNIQYF	TGTGCCAGCAGTGGTACGCAGGGCCCCAAAAACATTCAGTACTTC
.	TRBJ2-1	TRBD2	TRBV5-6	CASSLSGTSGYNEQFF	TGTGCCAGCAGCTTAAGCGGGACTAGCGGGTACAATGAGCAGTTCTTC
once	TRBJ1-2	.	TRBV29-1	CSVETQFYGYTF	TGCAGCGTTGAAACGCAGTTCTATGGCTACACCTTC
once	TRBJ2-1	TRBD2	TRBV7-8	CASSSRLAGYNEQFF	TGTGCCAGCAGCTCCAGACTAGCGGGATACAATGAGCAGTTCTTC
.	TRBJ2-1	.	TRBV11-2	CASSYTGTKGDEQFF	TGTGCCAGCAGCTACACCGGGACAAAGGGCGATGAGCAGTTCTTC
.	TRBJ2-2	TRBD2	TRBV5-1	CASSFSGRFANTGELFF	TGCGCCAGCAGCTTTAGCGGGAGGTTCGCGAACACCGGGGAGCTGTTTTTT
few	TRBJ2-7	.	TRBV18	CASSTDTYEQYF	TGTGCCAGCTCAACGGACACCTACGAGCAGTACTTC
.	TRBJ2-7	TRBD1	TRBV28	CASSSPSRGLYEQYF	TGTGCCAGCAGTTCCCCCTCTAGGGGGCTCTACGAGCAGTACTTC